Below, 11 T cell receptor beta chains from the same sample are listed, as sequenced in a study of blood T cell repertoires in COVID-19. The protocol was immunoSEQ multiplex PCR, while the TCRdb copy is restricted to in-frame clones and leaves out a portion. The repertoire has 70,000 or so clones, approximately 80% of them found once; the top ten carry approximately 2.5%. Sequences were obtained from peripheral blood. The receptors were gathered from a man older than 75 with active or convalescent COVID-19.

The rearrangement joins TRBV5-1 to TRBJ1-2; D remains ambiguous. V lost 4 bases to trimming and J lost 3 bases, with 16 bases between them. The CDR3 length is 15 residues. Germline CDR1 reads SGHRS; CDR2 reads YFSETQ. The CDR3 coding sequence is TGCGCCAGCAGCGCGGGTTTGAGGACGGACTATGGCTACACCTTC. It codes for CASSAGLRTDYGYTF.

This clone has only a few counts. The CDR3 bases are TGTGCCAGCAGTCTAAATACCCTCTCTGGGGCCAACGTCCTGACTTTC. The encoded protein is CASSLNTLSGANVLTF. The rearrangement joins TRBV28 to TRBJ2-6; D remains ambiguous. Germline loops: CDR1 MDHEN, CDR2 SYDVKM. The CDR3 loop spans 16 amino acids. V gave up 5 bases and J gave up 0 bases, with 11 bases separating them. Full variable domain (outside the CDR3, taken from reference TRBV28 and TRBJ2-6): DVKVTQSSRYLVKRTGEKVFLECVQDMDHENMFWYRQDPGLGLRLIYFSYDVKMKEKGDIPEGYSVSREKKERFSLILESASTNQTSMYLCASSLNTLSGANVLTFGAGSRLTVL.

This chain joins TRBV7-9 and TRBJ2-7; the match to TRBD2 covers 8 bases. J was trimmed by 0 bases and V by 5 bases; bases with no gene match: 6. The CDR3 consists of 15 residues. Germline CDR1 and CDR2: SEHNR and FQNEAQ (reference sequence). The CDR3 sequence: CASSAGLGYSYEQYF. The CDR3, as DNA: TGTGCCAGCAGCGCGGGACTAGGTTACTCCTACGAGCAGTACTTC.

V gene TRBV4-2 combines with J gene TRBJ1-5; TRBD1 matches 9 bases. J was trimmed by 5 bases and V by 2 bases; bases with no gene match: 10. Germline CDR1 reads LGHNA; CDR2 reads YNFKEQ. CDR3 length: 17 amino acids. CDR3 bases: TGTGCCAGCAGCCAAACCGGGACAGGGTTCCAGTATCAGCCCCAGCATTTT. Translated, it gives CASSQTGTGFQYQPQHF.

The chain combines TRBV4-1 with TRBJ1-3; TRBD1 matches 9 bases. This CDR3 is 15 amino acids long. Germline V gene data show CDR1 as MGHRA and CDR2 as YSYEKL. V dropped 8 bases and J dropped 2; count of bases not matched to a gene: 7. Written as DNA, the CDR3 is TGCGCCAGCGACTGGACAGGGGAGGCTGGAAACACCATATATTTT. It yields the protein CASDWTGEAGNTIYF.

V gene TRBV6-5 combines with J gene TRBJ1-3; D perhaps matches TRBD1 (5 bases). V lost 1 base and J lost 4, with 11 bases in between. Germline V gives CDR1 MNHEY, CDR2 SVGAGI. CDR3 length: 15 residues. CDR3 nucleotide sequence: TGTGCCAGCAGTTACTTCGACAGCCCGGGAAACACCATATATTTT. Translation gives CASSYFDSPGNTIYF.

The rearrangement joins TRBV29-1 to TRBJ2-1; 7 nucleotides match TRBD2. Germline V lookup: CDR1 SQVTM, CDR2 ANQGSEA. This CDR3 region has 14 residues. V gave up 1 base and J gave up 5 bases; unmatched junction bases: 5. The CDR3 DNA follows: TGCAGCGTTGAAGGGTGGCTAGCGGACAATGAGCAGTTCTTC. Translated, it gives CSVEGWLADNEQFF.

The J gene is TRBJ2-5, the V gene TRBV6-5; 12 bases are shared with TRBD1. V lost 6 bases, J lost 5 bases, and 7 bases stayed unmatched. The germline CDR1 and CDR2 sequences are MNHEY and SVGAGI. CDR3 length: 15 amino acids. The CDR3 sequence is CASRSGTGGGETQYF. The CDR3 DNA reads as TGTGCCAGCAGATCCGGGACAGGGGGCGGGGAGACCCAGTACTTC.

V and J are TRBV5-1 and TRBJ2-3; D not certain. The CDR3 has 13 residues. Deletions cut 3 bases from V and 2 bases from J, with 7 bases between. Germline values: CDR1 SGHRS, CDR2 YFSETQ. The CDR3 sequence: CASSSDNTDTQYF. DNA for the CDR3: TGCGCCAGCAGCTCCGACAACACAGATACGCAGTATTTT.

Only a few counts were recorded for this clone. This sequence joins TRBV7-9 and TRBJ1-3, with D possibly matching TRBD1 (5 bases). Trimming cost V 3 bases and J 0 bases, with 12 bases left between them. Germline V CDR1 and CDR2: SEHNR, FQNEAQ (reference sequence). This CDR3 is 16 amino acids long. The CDR3 nucleotides are TGTGCCAGCAGCTTGAGGAGGGGATCCTCTGGAAACACCATATATTTT. This encodes CASSLRRGSSGNTIYF.

This chain connects TRBV27 to TRBJ1-2; 7 bases align to TRBD1. J lost 2 bases, V lost 6 bases, and 6 bases had no gene match. Germline-derived CDR1 and CDR2 are MNHEY and SMNVEV (reference sequence). The CDR3 consists of 14 residues. The CDR3 spells CASRRQGGNYGYTF. The CDR3 nucleotides are TGTGCCAGCAGGCGACAGGGAGGCAACTATGGCTACACCTTC.